A selection of T cell receptor beta chains follows, all from one sample in a study of cytotoxic CD8 clonotypes in ibrutinib-treated CLL. Clones were sequenced by immunoSEQ multiplex PCR, and TCRdb holds only the in-frame ones, with some missing. The sample lists around 200,000 clones, more than 70% occurring once. Source: PBMCs, taken after 12 months of ibrutinib treatment. These receptors were obtained from a human donor with chronic lymphocytic leukemia. The CDR3 runs from the conserved cysteine through the conserved F or W. Each record gives: D gene, J gene, clone size, V gene, CDR3 protein, CDR3 DNA. A D gene is named only where the DNA matches it firmly. The listing skips clone size in some rows; elsewhere it reads once, few, many or a size class.

d_call: -
j_call: TRBJ1-6
clone_size: -
v_call: TRBV2
cdr3_aa: CASVPRGAYNSPLHF
cdr3_nt: TGTGCCAGCGTCCCTCGGGGGGCTTATAATTCACCCCTCCACTTT

d_call: TRBD2
j_call: TRBJ2-3
clone_size: -
v_call: TRBV5-1
cdr3_aa: CASSLKGSGSFGGDTQYF
cdr3_nt: TGCGCCAGCAGCTTGAAAGGAAGCGGGAGCTTCGGCGGGGATACGCAGTATTTT

d_call: TRBD1
j_call: TRBJ1-5
clone_size: -
v_call: TRBV15
cdr3_aa: CATSRAVRDREDQPQHF
cdr3_nt: TGTGCCACCAGCAGAGCTGTGAGGGACAGGGAGGATCAGCCCCAGCATTTT

d_call: TRBD1
j_call: TRBJ1-1
clone_size: -
v_call: TRBV19
cdr3_aa: CASSLSGQGRKAFF
cdr3_nt: TGTGCCAGTAGTCTCTCGGGACAGGGGCGGAAAGCTTTCTTT

d_call: -
j_call: TRBJ1-4
clone_size: -
v_call: TRBV28
cdr3_aa: CASSLVQAGTNEKLFF
cdr3_nt: TGTGCCAGCAGTTTAGTGCAAGCGGGAACTAATGAAAAACTGTTTTTT

d_call: TRBD1
j_call: TRBJ2-1
clone_size: -
v_call: TRBV2
cdr3_aa: CASSALTGGSYNEQFF
cdr3_nt: TGTGCCAGCAGTGCCCTGACAGGGGGCTCCTACAATGAGCAGTTCTTC

d_call: TRBD1
j_call: TRBJ2-7
clone_size: -
v_call: TRBV5-4
cdr3_aa: CASKRTGVDYEQYF
cdr3_nt: TGTGCCAGCAAGAGGACAGGCGTCGACTACGAGCAGTACTTC

d_call: -
j_call: TRBJ1-1
clone_size: -
v_call: TRBV6-5
cdr3_aa: CASSRQVTANTEAFF
cdr3_nt: TGTGCCAGCAGTCGACAGGTGACAGCGAACACTGAAGCTTTCTTT

d_call: -
j_call: TRBJ1-3
clone_size: -
v_call: TRBV18
cdr3_aa: CASSPIDGVASGNTIYF
cdr3_nt: TGTGCCAGCTCACCTATAGACGGGGTAGCCTCTGGAAACACCATATATTTT

d_call: -
j_call: TRBJ2-7
clone_size: once
v_call: TRBV29-1
cdr3_aa: CSVGSSAAYEQYF
cdr3_nt: TGCAGCGTTGGGTCTAGCGCTGCCTACGAGCAGTACTTC

d_call: TRBD2
j_call: TRBJ2-3
clone_size: -
v_call: TRBV4-2
cdr3_aa: CASSQVSGSGTSTDTQYF
cdr3_nt: TGTGCCAGCAGCCAAGTATCAGGTAGCGGGACTAGCACAGATACGCAGTATTTT

d_call: -
j_call: TRBJ2-2
clone_size: many
v_call: TRBV7-3
cdr3_aa: CASSPANTGELFF
cdr3_nt: TGTGCCAGCAGCCCCGCTAACACCGGGGAGCTGTTTTTT

d_call: TRBD2
j_call: TRBJ2-5
clone_size: -
v_call: TRBV7-9
cdr3_aa: CASSLGTGGPQETQYF
cdr3_nt: TGTGCCAGCAGCTTGGGAACGGGGGGTCCCCAAGAGACCCAGTACTTC

d_call: TRBD1
j_call: TRBJ2-7
clone_size: -
v_call: TRBV28
cdr3_aa: CASTPDRDEQYF
cdr3_nt: TGTGCCAGCACCCCCGACAGGGACGAGCAGTACTTC

d_call: -
j_call: TRBJ2-4
clone_size: -
v_call: TRBV19
cdr3_aa: CASSMSGSIQYF
cdr3_nt: TGTGCCAGTAGTATGTCAGGGTCCATTCAGTACTTC

d_call: -
j_call: TRBJ1-4
clone_size: -
v_call: TRBV27
cdr3_aa: CASRGTVEKLFF
cdr3_nt: TGTGCCAGCAGGGGAACCGTGGAAAAACTGTTTTTT

d_call: -
j_call: TRBJ2-7
clone_size: -
v_call: TRBV7-3
cdr3_aa: CASSLEVQAYEQYF
cdr3_nt: TGTGCCAGCAGCTTAGAGGTCCAGGCCTACGAGCAGTACTTC

d_call: -
j_call: TRBJ1-2
clone_size: -
v_call: TRBV11-2
cdr3_aa: CASSLRQGSGYTF
cdr3_nt: TGTGCCAGCAGCTTGAGGCAGGGGAGTGGCTACACCTTC

d_call: TRBD2
j_call: TRBJ2-1
clone_size: -
v_call: TRBV27
cdr3_aa: CATIAGHPYNEQFF
cdr3_nt: TGTGCCACCATAGCGGGACATCCATACAATGAGCAGTTCTTC

d_call: TRBD1
j_call: TRBJ1-2
clone_size: -
v_call: TRBV5-6
cdr3_aa: CASSLAGGYGYTF
cdr3_nt: TGTGCCAGCAGCTTGGCAGGGGGCTATGGCTACACCTTC

d_call: -
j_call: TRBJ1-4
clone_size: -
v_call: TRBV10-3
cdr3_aa: CAISSRAENEKLFF
cdr3_nt: TGTGCCATCAGTTCCCGGGCCGAAAATGAAAAACTGTTTTTT

d_call: -
j_call: TRBJ2-5
clone_size: -
v_call: TRBV7-2
cdr3_aa: CASSLLGVWTQYF
cdr3_nt: TGTGCCAGCAGCTTATTGGGGGTTTGGACCCAGTACTTC

d_call: -
j_call: TRBJ1-5
clone_size: -
v_call: TRBV2
cdr3_aa: CASSGSRVNQPQHF
cdr3_nt: TGTGCCAGCAGCGGAAGCAGGGTCAATCAGCCCCAGCATTTT

d_call: -
j_call: TRBJ1-1
clone_size: -
v_call: TRBV30
cdr3_aa: CAWARGTEAFF
cdr3_nt: TGTGCCTGGGCCAGGGGCACTGAAGCTTTCTTT

d_call: TRBD1
j_call: TRBJ2-7
clone_size: few
v_call: TRBV2
cdr3_aa: CASTVGTAYEQYF
cdr3_nt: TGTGCCAGCACCGTAGGGACAGCCTACGAGCAGTACTTC

d_call: TRBD2
j_call: TRBJ2-3
clone_size: -
v_call: TRBV28
cdr3_aa: CASSFPSGSNFPSTDTQYF
cdr3_nt: TGTGCCAGCAGTTTCCCTAGCGGGAGTAATTTTCCTAGCACAGATACGCAGTATTTT

d_call: -
j_call: TRBJ2-5
clone_size: -
v_call: TRBV29-1
cdr3_aa: CSVYVGGETQYF
cdr3_nt: TGCAGCGTTTATGTCGGGGGAGAGACCCAGTACTTC

d_call: TRBD1
j_call: TRBJ1-2
clone_size: -
v_call: TRBV5-1
cdr3_aa: CASRGTANTNYGYTF
cdr3_nt: TGCGCCAGCCGGGGGACAGCGAATACTAACTATGGCTACACCTTC

d_call: -
j_call: TRBJ2-3
clone_size: -
v_call: TRBV4-1
cdr3_aa: CASSQQPHSTDTQYF
cdr3_nt: TGCGCCAGCAGCCAACAACCCCATAGCACAGATACGCAGTATTTT

d_call: TRBD2
j_call: TRBJ2-3
clone_size: -
v_call: TRBV5-1
cdr3_aa: CASSGGLAGSDTQYF
cdr3_nt: TGCGCCAGCAGCGGGGGACTAGCGGGGTCAGATACGCAGTATTTT

d_call: -
j_call: TRBJ2-7
clone_size: -
v_call: TRBV11-2
cdr3_aa: CASSFMLGGTVMVDEQYF
cdr3_nt: TGTGCCAGCAGCTTTATGCTAGGAGGGACGGTCATGGTGGACGAGCAGTACTTC

d_call: -
j_call: TRBJ1-3
clone_size: -
v_call: TRBV7-9
cdr3_aa: CASSLGGTGTIYF
cdr3_nt: TGTGCCAGCAGCTTAGGGGGGACCGGCACCATATATTTT

d_call: -
j_call: TRBJ2-6
clone_size: -
v_call: TRBV21-1
cdr3_aa: CASSTIPGQGPSGANVLTF
cdr3_nt: TGTGCCAGCAGCACTATCCCGGGACAGGGTCCGTCCGGGGCCAACGTCCTGACTTTC

d_call: TRBD2
j_call: TRBJ2-3
clone_size: -
v_call: TRBV9
cdr3_aa: CASSVITSGTQYF
cdr3_nt: TGTGCCAGCAGCGTAATCACTAGCGGTACGCAGTATTTT

d_call: TRBD1
j_call: TRBJ1-3
clone_size: -
v_call: TRBV28
cdr3_aa: CASSFGTAGNTIYF
cdr3_nt: TGTGCCAGCAGCTTCGGGACAGCCGGAAACACCATATATTTT

d_call: -
j_call: TRBJ2-3
clone_size: -
v_call: TRBV21-1
cdr3_aa: CASSKIWQAKDTQYF
cdr3_nt: TGTGCCAGCAGCAAAATTTGGCAAGCGAAGGATACGCAGTATTTT

d_call: -
j_call: TRBJ2-7
clone_size: -
v_call: TRBV5-1
cdr3_aa: CASRRTYSYEQYF
cdr3_nt: TGCGCCAGCAGAAGAACTTACTCCTACGAGCAGTACTTC